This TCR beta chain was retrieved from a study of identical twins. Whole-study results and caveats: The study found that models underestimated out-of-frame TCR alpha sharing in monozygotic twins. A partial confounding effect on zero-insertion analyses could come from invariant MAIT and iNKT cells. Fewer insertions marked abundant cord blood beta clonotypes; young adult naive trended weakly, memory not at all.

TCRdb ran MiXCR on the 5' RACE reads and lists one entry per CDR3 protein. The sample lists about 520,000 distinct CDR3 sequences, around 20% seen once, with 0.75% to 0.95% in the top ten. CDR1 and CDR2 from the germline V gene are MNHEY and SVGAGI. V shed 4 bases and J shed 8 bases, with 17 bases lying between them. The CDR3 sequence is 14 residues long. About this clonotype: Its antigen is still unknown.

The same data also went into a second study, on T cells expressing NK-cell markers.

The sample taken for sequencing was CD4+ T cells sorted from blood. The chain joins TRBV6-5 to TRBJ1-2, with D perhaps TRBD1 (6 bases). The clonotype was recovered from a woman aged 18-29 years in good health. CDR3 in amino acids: CASSLGRGSGGYTF. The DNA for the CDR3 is TGTGCCAGCAGTTTGGGCAGGGGATCGGGCGGCTACACCTTC.